These 2 T cell receptor beta chains share one sample of origin, sequenced in a study of T cell repertoires in cytomegalovirus infection. TCRdb redid the calling of the reads with MiXCR, one entry per CDR3 protein. This sample has 500,000 or so distinct CDR3 sequences; more than 15% occur once, and the top ten carry about 24%. Sequenced sample: CD8+ T cells from PBMCs. The receptors come from a human donor in good health (CMV status not recorded). Some clones in this sample may be carry-over from other donors' samples.

V and J are TRBV6-5 and TRBJ2-3; a weak D match, TRBD2 (6 bases). CDR3 length: 14 residues. V lost 2 bases and J lost 5, with 11 bases in between. The germline V gene encodes CDR1 MNHEY and CDR2 SVGAGI. The CDR3: CASSYVAEGDTQYF. CDR3 nucleotide sequence: TGTGCCAGCAGTTACGTAGCGGAGGGAGATACGCAGTATTTT.

The gene calls are TRBV19 and TRBJ2-5; 10 nucleotides align to TRBD2. Germline V lookup: CDR1 LNHDA, CDR2 SQIVND (reference sequence). After removal of 4 bases from V and 4 bases from J, the junction contained 12 bases not matched to a gene. The CDR3 consists of 17 residues. CDR3 residues: CASSTPRPSGGGETQYF. CDR3 nucleotide sequence: TGTGCCAGTAGTACACCCAGACCAAGCGGGGGGGGAGAGACCCAGTACTTC.